This T cell receptor (beta chain) was found in a study of T cell clones after liver transplantation. In the study overall: Tolerance: complete withdrawal held at least one year, liver enzymes staying within twice normal.

Assay used: immunoSEQ multiplex PCR; TCRdb lists only in-frame clones, some missing. The profile shows over 45,000 clones, about 67% of them singletons. The table lists this clone with a few counts. The CDR3 spans 17 residues. CDR1 and CDR2 (germline): WSHSY, SAAADI. Trimming took off 0 bases at V and 6 bases at J, with 15 bases between the two ends. This receptor was identified in a human patient who received a liver transplant. Some T cells may be transferred from the graft donor. The rearrangement uses TRBV10-2 and TRBJ1-6; tentatively, D is TRBD1 (6 bases). This specimen was CD4+ T cells from blood, taken around 54 months after liver transplant. In DNA form, the CDR3 reads TGCGCCAGCAGTGAGTCCGGGAGGGGGGGGAGTAATTCACCCCTCCACTTT. Encoded protein: CASSESGRGGSNSPLHF.